Shown below are 19 T cell receptor beta chains from a single sample sequenced in a study of cytomegalovirus exposure and HLA in healthy donors. The PCR ran on 60 Vbeta and 13 Jbeta primers. Assay used: immunoSEQ multiplex PCR; TCRdb lists only in-frame clones, some missing. The table lists roughly 110,000 clones, 74% of them singletons. The sequenced sample consisted of PBMCs. Every receptor here comes from a woman between 40 and 50 years old in good health and CMV-seropositive.

This clone was seen a few times. The chain's CDR3 is CASREGEKLFF. DNA of the CDR3: TGTGCCAGCAGGGAGGGGGAAAAACTGTTTTTT. The V call is TRBV2, the J call TRBJ1-4; tentative D call: TRBD1 (5 bases). The CDR3 length is 11 residues. The V gene lost 6 bases and the J gene lost 8 bases, with 7 bases spanning the gap. Germline V gives CDR1 SNHLY, CDR2 FYNNEI.

The V gene is TRBV5-1, the J gene TRBJ2-2, with D perhaps TRBD2 (6 bases). Germline V gene lookup returns CDR1 SGHRS and CDR2 YFSETQ. Trimming cost V 0 bases and J 4 bases, with 10 bases left between them. The CDR3 sequence is 15 residues long. The DNA for the CDR3 is TGCGCCAGCAGCTTGGGACTAGGGAGCACCGGGGAGCTGTTTTTT. Encoded protein: CASSLGLGSTGELFF.

CDR3 in amino acids: CASSAGTGLSSYNEQFF. The CDR3 nucleotides read TGCGCCAGCAGCGCCGGGACAGGGCTCAGCTCCTACAATGAGCAGTTCTTC. This sequence joins TRBV5-1 and TRBJ2-1; 9 positions agree with TRBD1. The CDR3 contains 17 residues. Germline V lookup: CDR1 SGHRS, CDR2 YFSETQ. With V trimmed by 4 bases and J by 0 bases, 8 bases remained unmatched.

The chain is built from TRBV19 and TRBJ1-1; no clear D. Germline V gene data show CDR1 as LNHDA and CDR2 as SQIVND (reference sequence). Between the trimmed V and J ends, which lost 3 bases and 1 base, there was a span of 15 bases. The CDR3 sequence is 16 residues long. DNA of the CDR3: TGTGCCAGTAGTATGACACGGAACACCAAGAACACTGAAGCTTTCTTT. Translated, it gives CASSMTRNTKNTEAFF.

This clone was seen a handful of times. This chain links TRBV5-1 with TRBJ2-7; TRBD2 is a possible D gene (6 bases). The CDR3 extends over 16 amino acids. Per germline, CDR1 SGHRS and CDR2 YFSETQ. V was pared by 0 bases and J by 2 bases, with 15 bases between. The CDR3 bases are TGCGCCAGCAGCTTGGCCGGAGGGCCCTCGACCTACGAGCAGTACTTC. Translated, it gives CASSLAGGPSTYEQYF.

This clone was seen a few times. V and J are TRBV6-1 and TRBJ1-6; tentatively, D is TRBD1 (5 bases). The CDR3 covers 15 residues. Trimming took 0 bases from V and 4 from J, leaving 7 bases between them. Germline V gene data show CDR1 as MNHNS and CDR2 as SASEGT. The CDR3 DNA reads as TGTGCCAGCAGTGAAGCGCAGGGATATAATTCACCCCTCCACTTT. This sequence encodes CASSEAQGYNSPLHF.

The genes are TRBV7-9 and TRBJ1-2; 9 bases fit TRBD1. The CDR3 length is 12 residues. The germline V gene encodes CDR1 SEHNR and CDR2 FQNEAQ (reference sequence). V lost 6 bases and J lost 7; bases outside the gene matches: 3. The CDR3 spells CASRQGAFGYTF. CDR3 sequence (DNA): TGTGCCAGCAGACAGGGGGCCTTTGGCTACACCTTC.

This clone was detected only a few times. CDR3 nucleotide sequence: TGCGCCAGCAGTCCCGGGACAGAAATACAAGAGACCCAGTACTTC. As protein: CASSPGTEIQETQYF. The rearrangement links TRBV10-1 to TRBJ2-5; TRBD1 aligns across 7 bases. Germline CDR1 is WNHNN and CDR2 is SYGVQD (reference sequence). This CDR3 contains 15 residues. After removal of 5 bases from V and 2 bases from J, the junction contained 8 bases not matched to a gene.

The CDR3 DNA reads TGCGCCAGCAGCTGGGGCCGGGAAGGGACAATGACCGGGGAGCTGTTTTTT. It translates to CASSWGREGTMTGELFF. The chain links TRBV5-1 to TRBJ2-2; the D gene is possibly TRBD1 (6 bases). This CDR3 has 17 amino acids. Between the trimmed V and J ends, which lost 3 bases and 5 bases, there was a span of 20 bases. Looked up from germline, CDR1 is SGHRS and CDR2 is YFSETQ.

In this sample, this clone turned up once. The rearrangement joins TRBV7-9 to TRBJ2-2, with D unresolved. CDR1 is SEHNR, CDR2 FQNEAQ, per germline (reference sequence). The ends were cut back, 5 bases at V and 4 bases at J, with 11 bases in the middle. CDR3 size: 14 residues. The chain's CDR3 is CASSPEAATGELFF. CDR3 nucleotide sequence: TGTGCCAGCAGCCCCGAGGCTGCCACCGGGGAGCTGTTTTTT.

The rearrangement links TRBV19 to TRBJ1-1; D perhaps matches TRBD1 (6 bases). V gave up 5 bases and J gave up 1 base, with 11 bases separating them. The CDR3 runs to 14 residues. CDR1 and CDR2 (germline): LNHDA, SQIVND (reference sequence). The CDR3 is CASSDRHRNTEAFF. CDR3 coding DNA: TGTGCCAGTAGTGACAGGCACCGGAACACTGAAGCTTTCTTT.

This chain joins TRBV4-2 and TRBJ2-5; 8 nucleotides agree with TRBD1. The ends lost 0 bases at V and 4 bases at J; junction bases unmatched: 7. This CDR3 is built from 16 residues. Germline lookup yields CDR1 LGHNA and CDR2 YNFKEQ. CDR3 residues: CASSQDFGRGPETQYF. The CDR3 region has the DNA TGTGCCAGCAGCCAAGATTTCGGCAGGGGGCCAGAGACCCAGTACTTC.

The chain carries TRBV29-1 and TRBJ1-2; 7 bases map to TRBD1. The V gene's germline CDR1 is SQVTM and CDR2 ANQGSEA. CDR3 size: 12 residues. After removal of 4 bases from V and 6 bases from J, the junction contained 5 bases not matched to a gene. CDR3 protein: CSVAQGTDGYTF. CDR3 bases: TGCAGCGTTGCCCAAGGGACAGATGGCTACACCTTC.

The CDR3 nucleotides read TGCGCCAGCGCGAGGACACACGCGAACACCGGGGAGCTGTTTTTT. Amino acids: CASARTHANTGELFF. The V call is TRBV4-1, the J call TRBJ2-2, with D possibly matching TRBD1 (5 bases). The CDR3 is 15 residues long. V gave up 8 bases and J gave up 0 bases, with 13 bases separating them. Germline CDR1 and CDR2: MGHRA and YSYEKL.

V usage is TRBV5-6 and J usage is TRBJ2-3; D possibly corresponds to TRBD2 (6 bases). There are 15 residues in the CDR3. V was pared by 2 bases and J by 1 base, with 11 bases between. CDR1 and CDR2 from the germline V gene are SGHDT and YYEEEE. The CDR3: CASSFLPSGTDTQYF. The CDR3 DNA sequence: TGTGCCAGCAGCTTTTTACCTAGCGGCACAGATACGCAGTATTTT.

The rearrangement links TRBV7-8 to TRBJ1-2; perhaps TRBD1 as D (5 bases). The V and J ends lost 5 bases and 2 bases respectively, with 9 bases between them. Germline loops: CDR1 SGHVS, CDR2 FQNEAQ. The CDR3 has 13 amino acids. This CDR3 reads CASSRQRNYGYTF. The CDR3 DNA follows: TGTGCCAGCAGCAGACAGAGAAACTATGGCTACACCTTC.

This clone was recorded once. The rearrangement joins TRBV7-2 to TRBJ1-1; D is unresolved. V was pared by 0 bases and J by 4 bases, with 9 bases between. The CDR3 runs 14 residues. Germline CDR1 and CDR2: SGHTA and FQGNSA. CDR3 DNA: TGTGCCAGCAGCTTAGCCCCTTTTAGCACTGAAGCTTTCTTT. Amino acid sequence: CASSLAPFSTEAFF.

V usage is TRBV5-4 and J usage is TRBJ2-3; 7 nucleotides agree with TRBD1. Germline V lookup: CDR1 SGHNT, CDR2 YYREEE (reference sequence). This CDR3 contains 15 residues. The junction had 8 bases not matched to a gene; V was cut back by 4 bases and J by 3 bases. This chain's CDR3 is CASSGPQGWTDTQYF. Written as DNA, the CDR3 is TGTGCCAGCAGCGGACCACAGGGGTGGACAGATACGCAGTATTTT.

This chain uses TRBV30 with TRBJ2-2, with D maybe TRBD1 (5 bases). Trimming cost V 0 bases and J 7 bases, with 9 bases left between them. Germline V gene lookup returns CDR1 GTSNPN and CDR2 SVGIG (reference sequence). The CDR3 has 13 amino acids. The CDR3 DNA sequence: TGTGCCTGGAGTGTACAGGTCGGCGGGGAGCTGTTTTTT. Protein product: CAWSVQVGGELFF.